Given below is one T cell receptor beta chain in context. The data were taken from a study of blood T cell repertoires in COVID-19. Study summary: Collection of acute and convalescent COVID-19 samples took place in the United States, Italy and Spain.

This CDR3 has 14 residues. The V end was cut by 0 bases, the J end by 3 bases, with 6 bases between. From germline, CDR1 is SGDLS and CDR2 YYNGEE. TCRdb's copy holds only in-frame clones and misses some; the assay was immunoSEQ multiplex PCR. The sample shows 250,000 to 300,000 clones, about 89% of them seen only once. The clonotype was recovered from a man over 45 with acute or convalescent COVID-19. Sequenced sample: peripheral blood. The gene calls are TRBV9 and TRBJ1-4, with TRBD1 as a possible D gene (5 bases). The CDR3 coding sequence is TGTGCCAGCAGCGTAGGGGGCCCTAATGAAAAACTGTTTTTT. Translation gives CASSVGGPNEKLFF.